Described below is a single TCR beta chain sequence and its context. Its antigen is not identified. These data belong to a study of OX40 agonist ivuxolimab in advanced cancers. Assay used: immunoSEQ multiplex PCR; TCRdb lists only in-frame clones, some missing. The data contain 11,000 to 15,000 clones, about 76% of them seen just once; the ten biggest clones take up just over 35%. General study points: Averaged across samples, CD8+ T cells carried more expanded clones than CD4+ did. At 0.1 to 3.0 mg/kg and by week 6, CD4+ and CD8+ T cells in the blood had expanded clonally.

Trimming stripped 5 bases from V and 0 bases from J, with 4 bases between. The CDR3 is 12 amino acids. CDR1 and CDR2 from the germline V gene are MNHEY and SVGAGI. The source of this sequence is an adult with an advanced solid tumor such as melanoma, head and neck, liver or kidney cancer. V and J are TRBV6-5 and TRBJ1-2, with no clear D. Specimen: CD4+ or CD8+ T cells sorted from blood, collected in a trial of the OX40 agonist ivuxolimab. DNA for the CDR3: TGTGCCAGCAGTGAAGCTAACTATGGCTACACCTTC. Its protein product is CASSEANYGYTF.